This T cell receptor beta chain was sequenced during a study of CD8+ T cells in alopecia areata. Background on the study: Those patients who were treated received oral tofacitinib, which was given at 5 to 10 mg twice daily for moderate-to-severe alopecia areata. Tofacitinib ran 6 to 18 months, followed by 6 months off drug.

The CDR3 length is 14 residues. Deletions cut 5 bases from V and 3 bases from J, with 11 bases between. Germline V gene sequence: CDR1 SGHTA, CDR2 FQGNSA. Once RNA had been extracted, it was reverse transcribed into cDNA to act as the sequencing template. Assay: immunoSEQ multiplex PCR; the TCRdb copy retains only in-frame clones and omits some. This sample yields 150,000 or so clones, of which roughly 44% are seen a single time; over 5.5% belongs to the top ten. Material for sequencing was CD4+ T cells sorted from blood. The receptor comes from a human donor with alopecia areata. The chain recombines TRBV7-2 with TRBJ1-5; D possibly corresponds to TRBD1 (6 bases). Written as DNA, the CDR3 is TGTGCCAGCAGCACAGGGACTGCCAATCAGCCCCAGCATTTT. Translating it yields CASSTGTANQPQHF.